The present T cell receptor (beta chain) was sequenced within a study of cytomegalovirus exposure and HLA in healthy donors. The wider study: Researchers previously reported finding roughly 120 million unique TCR beta sequences from roughly 200 million T cells. Most donors, around 81% of 398 genotyped, fell in the Caucasian-associated ancestry cluster.

In the PCR, 60 Vbeta and 13 Jbeta primers were used. Repertoires were generated with immunoSEQ multiplex PCR, while TCRdb's copy carries only in-frame clones and drops some. Counted here are about 160,000 clones, roughly 80% occurring once; the ten biggest clones make up roughly 3.7%. Broader study findings: Researchers left out some V segments, among them TRBV6-2 and TRBV6-3, as indistinguishable.

The junction had 0 bases not matched to a gene; V was cut back by 1 base and J by 2 bases. CDR1 is SEHNR and CDR2 is FQNEAQ in the germline V gene (reference sequence). The CDR3 is 15 residues long. As concerns this clone: What it binds is unknown.

The sequenced sample was PBMCs. This TCR was recovered from a man aged 30-40 years in good health and CMV-seropositive. J is TRBJ2-1 and V is TRBV7-9, with 9 bases fitting TRBD2. The CDR3 coding sequence is TGTGCCAGCAGCTTAGGCGGGGGGGCCTACAATGAGCAGTTCTTC. Translation: CASSLGGGAYNEQFF.